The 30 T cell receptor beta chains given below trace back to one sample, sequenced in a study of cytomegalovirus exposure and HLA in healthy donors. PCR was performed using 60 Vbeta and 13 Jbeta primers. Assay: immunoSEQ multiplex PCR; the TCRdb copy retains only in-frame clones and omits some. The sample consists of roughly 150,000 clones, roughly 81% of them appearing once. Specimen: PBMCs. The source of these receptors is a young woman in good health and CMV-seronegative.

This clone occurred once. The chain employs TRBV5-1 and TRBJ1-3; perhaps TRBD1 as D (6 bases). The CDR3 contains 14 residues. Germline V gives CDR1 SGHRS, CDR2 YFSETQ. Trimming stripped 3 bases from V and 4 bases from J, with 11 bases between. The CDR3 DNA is TGCGCCAGCAGCTCCCGGGGGGGCGGAAACACCATATATTTT. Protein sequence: CASSSRGGGNTIYF.

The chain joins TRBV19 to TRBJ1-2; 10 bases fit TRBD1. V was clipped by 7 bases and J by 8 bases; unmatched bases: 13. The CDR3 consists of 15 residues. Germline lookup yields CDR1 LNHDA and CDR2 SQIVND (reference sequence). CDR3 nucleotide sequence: TGTGCCAGTACCCGCTACTTGACAGGGGGCCGGGGCTACACCTTC. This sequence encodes CASTRYLTGGRGYTF.

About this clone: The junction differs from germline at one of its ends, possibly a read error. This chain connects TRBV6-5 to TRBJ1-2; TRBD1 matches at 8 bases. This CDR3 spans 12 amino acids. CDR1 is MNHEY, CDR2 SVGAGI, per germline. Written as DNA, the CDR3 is TGTGCCAGCACGGACAGGGTTCATGGCTGCACCTTC. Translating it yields CASTDRVHGCTF.

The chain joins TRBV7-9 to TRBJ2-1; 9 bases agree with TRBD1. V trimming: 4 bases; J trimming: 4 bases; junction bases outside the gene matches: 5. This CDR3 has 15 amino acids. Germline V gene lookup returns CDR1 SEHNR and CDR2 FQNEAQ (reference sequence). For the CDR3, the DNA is TGTGCCAGCAGCTCCGTGGGACAGGGATACAATGAGCAGTTCTTC. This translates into CASSSVGQGYNEQFF.

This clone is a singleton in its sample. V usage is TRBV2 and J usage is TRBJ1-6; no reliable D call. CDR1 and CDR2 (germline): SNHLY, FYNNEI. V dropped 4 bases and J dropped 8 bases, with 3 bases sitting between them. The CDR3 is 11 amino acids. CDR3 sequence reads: CASSGDSPLHF. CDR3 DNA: TGTGCCAGCAGTGGCGATTCACCCCTCCACTTT.

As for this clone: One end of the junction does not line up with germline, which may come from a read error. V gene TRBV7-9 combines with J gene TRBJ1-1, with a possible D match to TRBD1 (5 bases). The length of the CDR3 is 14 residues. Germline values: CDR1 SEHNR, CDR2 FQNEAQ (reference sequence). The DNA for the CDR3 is TGTTCCAGCAGCTTATACCAGGGTGACACTGAAGCTTTCTTT. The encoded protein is CSSSLYQGDTEAFF.

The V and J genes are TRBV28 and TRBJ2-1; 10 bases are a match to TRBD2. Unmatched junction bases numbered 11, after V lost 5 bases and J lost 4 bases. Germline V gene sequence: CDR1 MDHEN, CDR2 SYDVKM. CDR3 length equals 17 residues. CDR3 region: CASSAQLAGALYNEQFF. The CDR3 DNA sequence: TGTGCCAGCAGTGCCCAGCTAGCGGGGGCCCTATACAATGAGCAGTTCTTC.

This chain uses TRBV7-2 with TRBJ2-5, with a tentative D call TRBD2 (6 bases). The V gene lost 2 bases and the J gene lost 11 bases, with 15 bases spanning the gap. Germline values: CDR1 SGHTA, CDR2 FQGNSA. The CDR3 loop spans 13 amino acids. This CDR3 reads CASSLPGLREQYF. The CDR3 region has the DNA TGTGCCAGCAGCTTACCCGGGTTACGGGAGCAGTACTTC. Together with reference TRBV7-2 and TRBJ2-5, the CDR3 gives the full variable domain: GAGVSQSPSNKVTEKGKDVELRCDPISGHTALYWYRQSLGQGLEFLIYFQGNSAPDKSGLPSDRFSAERTGGSVSTLTIQRTQQEDSAVYLCASSLPGLREQYFGPGTRLLVL.

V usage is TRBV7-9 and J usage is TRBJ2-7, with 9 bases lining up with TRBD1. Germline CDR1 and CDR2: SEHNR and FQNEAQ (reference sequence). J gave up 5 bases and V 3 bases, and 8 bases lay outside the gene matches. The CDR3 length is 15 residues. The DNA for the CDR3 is TGTGCCAGCAGCTTCGGAACAGGGGGCGTGGACGAGCAGTACTTC. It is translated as CASSFGTGGVDEQYF.

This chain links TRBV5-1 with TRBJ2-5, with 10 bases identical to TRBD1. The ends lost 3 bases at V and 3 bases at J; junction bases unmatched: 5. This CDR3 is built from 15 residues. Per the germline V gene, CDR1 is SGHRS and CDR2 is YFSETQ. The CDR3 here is CASSWSGTGEETQYF. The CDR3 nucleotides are TGCGCCAGCAGCTGGAGCGGGACAGGGGAAGAGACCCAGTACTTC.

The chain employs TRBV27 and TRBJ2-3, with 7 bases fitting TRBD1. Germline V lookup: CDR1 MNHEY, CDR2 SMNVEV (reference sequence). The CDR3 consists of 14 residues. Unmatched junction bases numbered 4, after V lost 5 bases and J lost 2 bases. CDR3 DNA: TGTGCCAGCAGTCTCGACAGGGCCACAGATACGCAGTATTTT. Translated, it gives CASSLDRATDTQYF.

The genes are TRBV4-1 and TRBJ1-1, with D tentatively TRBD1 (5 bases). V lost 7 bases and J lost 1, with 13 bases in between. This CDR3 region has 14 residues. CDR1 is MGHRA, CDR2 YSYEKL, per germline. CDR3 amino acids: CASKKGRPNTEAFF. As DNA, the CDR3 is TGCGCCAGCAAGAAGGGGAGGCCGAACACTGAAGCTTTCTTT.

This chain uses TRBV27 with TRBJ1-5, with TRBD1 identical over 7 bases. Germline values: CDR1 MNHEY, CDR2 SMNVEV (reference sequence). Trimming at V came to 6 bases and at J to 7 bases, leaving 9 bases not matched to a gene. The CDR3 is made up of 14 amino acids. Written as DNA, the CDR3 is TGTGCCAGCAGGACCGACAGGGTAGGCCAGCCCCAGCATTTT. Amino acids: CASRTDRVGQPQHF.

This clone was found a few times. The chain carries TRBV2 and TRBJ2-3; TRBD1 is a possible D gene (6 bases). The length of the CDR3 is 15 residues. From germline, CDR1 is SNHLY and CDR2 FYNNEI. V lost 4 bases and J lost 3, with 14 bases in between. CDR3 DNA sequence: TGTGCCAGCAGTGTTCCCCTGCAGGGGACAGATACGCAGTATTTT. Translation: CASSVPLQGTDTQYF.

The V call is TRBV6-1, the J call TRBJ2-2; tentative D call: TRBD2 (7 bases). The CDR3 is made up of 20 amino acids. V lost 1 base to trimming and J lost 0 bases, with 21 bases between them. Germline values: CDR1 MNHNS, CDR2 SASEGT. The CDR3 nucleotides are TGTGCCAGCAGTGAAGGTGCGGGGGCCAACCTTAACGCGAACACCGGGGAGCTGTTTTTT. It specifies CASSEGAGANLNANTGELFF.

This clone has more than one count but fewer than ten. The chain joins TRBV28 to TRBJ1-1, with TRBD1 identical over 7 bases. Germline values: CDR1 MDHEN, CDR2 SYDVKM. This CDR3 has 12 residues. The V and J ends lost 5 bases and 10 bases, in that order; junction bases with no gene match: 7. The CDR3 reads CASSRVQGRAFF. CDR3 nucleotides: TGTGCCAGCAGTCGGGTACAGGGGAGAGCTTTCTTT.

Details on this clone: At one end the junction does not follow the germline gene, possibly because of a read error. CDR3: CSSSLAGRSGNQPQHF. CDR3 DNA: TGTTCCAGCAGCCTCGCAGGCAGGTCAGGCAATCAGCCCCAGCATTTT. The rearrangement uses TRBV7-9 and TRBJ1-5, with D unclear. The length of the CDR3 is 16 residues. Germline lookup yields CDR1 SEHNR and CDR2 FQNEAQ (reference sequence).

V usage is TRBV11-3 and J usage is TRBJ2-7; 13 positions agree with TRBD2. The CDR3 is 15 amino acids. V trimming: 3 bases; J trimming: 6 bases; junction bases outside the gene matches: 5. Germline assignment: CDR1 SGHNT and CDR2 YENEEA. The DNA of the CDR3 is TGTGCCAGCAGCTTGTCCGGGACTAGCGGGACCGAGCAGTACTTC. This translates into CASSLSGTSGTEQYF.

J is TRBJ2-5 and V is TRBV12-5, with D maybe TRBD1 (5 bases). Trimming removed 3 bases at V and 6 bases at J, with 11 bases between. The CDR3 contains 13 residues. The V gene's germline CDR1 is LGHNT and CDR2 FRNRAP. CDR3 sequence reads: CASGLAGQKTQYF. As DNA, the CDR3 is TGTGCTAGTGGTTTAGCAGGGCAGAAGACCCAGTACTTC. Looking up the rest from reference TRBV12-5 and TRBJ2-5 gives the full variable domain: DARVTQTPRHKVTEMGQEVTMRCQPILGHNTVFWYRQTMMQGLELLAYFRNRAPLDDSGMPKDRFSAEMPDATLATLKIQPSEPRDSAVYFCASGLAGQKTQYFGPGTRLLVL.

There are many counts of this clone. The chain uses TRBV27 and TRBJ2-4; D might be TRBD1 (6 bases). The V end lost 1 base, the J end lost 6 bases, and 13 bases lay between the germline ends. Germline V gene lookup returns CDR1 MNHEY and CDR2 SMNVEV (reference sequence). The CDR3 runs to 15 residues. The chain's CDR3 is CASSLLGGVGNIQYF. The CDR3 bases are TGTGCCAGCAGTTTATTAGGGGGTGTGGGAAACATTCAGTACTTC.

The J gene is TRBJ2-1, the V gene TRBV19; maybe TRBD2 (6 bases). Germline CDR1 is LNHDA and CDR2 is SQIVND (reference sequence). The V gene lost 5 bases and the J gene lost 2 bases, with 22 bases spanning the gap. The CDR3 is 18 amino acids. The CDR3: CASSLPLAGKGAYNEQFF. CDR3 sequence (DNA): TGTGCCAGTAGTTTACCGTTGGCGGGGAAAGGGGCCTACAATGAGCAGTTCTTC.

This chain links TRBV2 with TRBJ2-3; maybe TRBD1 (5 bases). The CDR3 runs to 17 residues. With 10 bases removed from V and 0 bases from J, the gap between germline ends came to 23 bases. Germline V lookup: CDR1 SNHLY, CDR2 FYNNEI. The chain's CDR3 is CATPARDSHPSTDTQYF. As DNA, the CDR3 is TGTGCCACCCCTGCACGTGACAGCCATCCTAGCACAGATACGCAGTATTTT.

CDR3 residues: CASTSTRTGYNQPQHF. The CDR3 DNA is TGTGCCAGCACCTCTACGAGGACAGGCTACAATCAGCCCCAGCATTTT. The chain joins TRBV27 to TRBJ1-5; TRBD1 matches at 7 bases. CDR1 MNHEY and CDR2 SMNVEV come from the germline V gene (reference sequence). The CDR3 is made up of 16 amino acids. J was trimmed by 3 bases and V by 7 bases; bases with no gene match: 12.

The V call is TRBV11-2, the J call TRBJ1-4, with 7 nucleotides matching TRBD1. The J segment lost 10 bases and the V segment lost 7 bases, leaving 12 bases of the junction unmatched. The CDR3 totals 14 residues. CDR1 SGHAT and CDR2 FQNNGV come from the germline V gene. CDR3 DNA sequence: TGTGCCAGCACCCTCGACAGGGCGGGCGGAAAACTGTTTTTT. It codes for CASTLDRAGGKLFF.

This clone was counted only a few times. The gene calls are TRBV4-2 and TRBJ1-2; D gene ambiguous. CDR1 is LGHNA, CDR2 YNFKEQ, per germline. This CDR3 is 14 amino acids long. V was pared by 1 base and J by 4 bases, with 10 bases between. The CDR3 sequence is CASSQVMAGYGYTF. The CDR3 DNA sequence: TGTGCCAGCAGCCAAGTTATGGCGGGCTATGGCTACACCTTC.

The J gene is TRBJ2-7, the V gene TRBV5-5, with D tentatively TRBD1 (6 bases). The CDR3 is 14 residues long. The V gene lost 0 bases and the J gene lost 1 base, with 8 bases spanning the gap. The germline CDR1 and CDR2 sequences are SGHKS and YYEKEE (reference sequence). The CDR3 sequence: CASSLAGESYEQYF. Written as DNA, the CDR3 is TGTGCCAGCAGCTTGGCAGGGGAATCCTACGAGCAGTACTTC.

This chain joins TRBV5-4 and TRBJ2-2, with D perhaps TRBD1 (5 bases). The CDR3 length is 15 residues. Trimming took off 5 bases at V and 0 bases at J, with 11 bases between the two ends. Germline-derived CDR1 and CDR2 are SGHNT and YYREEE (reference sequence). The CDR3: CASRNGHSNTGELFF. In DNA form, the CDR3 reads TGTGCCAGCAGAAATGGACACTCGAACACCGGGGAGCTGTTTTTT.

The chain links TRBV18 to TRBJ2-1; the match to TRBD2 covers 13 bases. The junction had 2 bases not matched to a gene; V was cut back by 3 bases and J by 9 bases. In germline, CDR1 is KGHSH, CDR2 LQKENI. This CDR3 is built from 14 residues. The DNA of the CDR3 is TGTGCCAGCTCACCGAGGACTAGCGGGAGTGAGCAGTTCTTC. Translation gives CASSPRTSGSEQFF.

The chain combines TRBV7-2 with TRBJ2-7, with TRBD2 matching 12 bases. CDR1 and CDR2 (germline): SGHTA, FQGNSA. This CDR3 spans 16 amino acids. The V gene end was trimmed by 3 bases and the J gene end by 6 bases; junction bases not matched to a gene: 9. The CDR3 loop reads CASSLVGSSGGAEQYF. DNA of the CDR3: TGTGCCAGCAGCTTGGTGGGGTCTAGCGGGGGGGCCGAGCAGTACTTC.

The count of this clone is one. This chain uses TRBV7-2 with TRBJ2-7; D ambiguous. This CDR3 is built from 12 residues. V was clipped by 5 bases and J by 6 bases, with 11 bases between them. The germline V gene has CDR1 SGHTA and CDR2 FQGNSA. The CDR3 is CASSPPSREQYF. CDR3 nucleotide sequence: TGTGCCAGCAGCCCACCCTCGCGCGAGCAGTACTTC.